This TCR beta chain was sequenced in a study of CD8 T cells in Susac syndrome. After extraction with the RNeasy kit, about 0.45 to 1 ug of the RNA was reverse transcribed using random hexamers. TCRdb ran MiXCR on the immunoSEQ multiplex PCR reads and lists one entry per CDR3 protein. The data contain around 170,000 distinct CDR3 sequences, 94% of them singletons. The CDR3 consists of 16 residues. Germline V gene sequence: CDR1 MNHEY, CDR2 SVGAGI. The J segment lost 6 bases and the V segment lost 4 bases, leaving 10 bases of the junction unmatched. Specimen: CD4+ T cells from PBMCs. The gene calls are TRBV6-5 and TRBJ2-1; 9 nucleotides agree with TRBD2. The TCR originated in a human donor with Susac syndrome. In DNA form, the CDR3 reads TGTGCCAGCAGTTCCGCCCGGCGGGGGGGCAGCAATGAGCAGTTCTTC. Its protein is CASSSARRGGSNEQFF.